This is a list of T cell receptor beta chains from one sample in a study of T cell responses to AZD1222 COVID-19 vaccine. Here immunoSEQ multiplex PCR was the method, and the copy in TCRdb shows in-frame clones only, minus some. Of about 200,000 clones in the sample, 91% are singletons; the top ten hold about 3.5%. Sequences were derived from peripheral blood, sampled 28 days after the second AZD1222 dose. These receptors originate from an adult who received the AZD1222 COVID-19 vaccine. Both conserved end residues are part of each CDR3. The D gene is left open where the match is weak. Clone size is not always given. Where it is, it says once, few, many or a class for expanded clones.

>TRBV7-2|-|TRBD2|TRBJ2-7
TGTGCCAGCAGCTTACATCCATCAATAGCGGGAGATGGCTACGAGCAGTACTTC
CASSLHPSIAGDGYEQYF
>TRBV11-2|-|-|TRBJ2-1
TGTGCCAGCAGCTTCAGCTGGAGTGAGCAGTTCTTC
CASSFSWSEQFF
>TRBV11-2|-|TRBD1|TRBJ1-3
TGTGCCAGCAGCCTTGCCGGGACAGGGATAGACATATATTTT
CASSLAGTGIDIYF
>TRBV3-1/TRBV3-2|-|-|TRBJ2-2
TGTGCCAGCAGCCCTGCCGGGACTCTCCCCGGGGAGCTGTTTTTT
CASSPAGTLPGELFF
>TRBV6-1|once|TRBD1|TRBJ1-6
TGTGCCAGCAGTGTTTTCGGACAGGGAACGAGTTCACCCCTCCACTTT
CASSVFGQGTSSPLHF
>TRBV7-3|-|TRBD2|TRBJ2-6
TGTGCCAGCAGCTCCAAGACTAGCTCGGGGGCCAACGTCCTGACTTTC
CASSSKTSSGANVLTF
>TRBV19|-|-|TRBJ1-5
TGTGCCAGTAGTATAGGGGAGGTGGATCAGCCCCAGCATTTT
CASSIGEVDQPQHF
>TRBV7-2|-|TRBD2|TRBJ2-3
TGTGCCAGCAGCTCAGCCTCCCGTCTAGCGGGAGGTTACACAGATACGCAGTATTTT
CASSSASRLAGGYTDTQYF
>TRBV10-3|-|-|TRBJ1-3
TGTGCCATCAGAGGGGACGCTGGAAACACCATATATTTT
CAIRGDAGNTIYF
>TRBV21-1|-|-|TRBJ2-7
TGTGCCAGCAGTCCAAACCCAACAGGGGAGGAGGGCGAGCAGTACTTC
CASSPNPTGEEGEQYF
>TRBV6-5|-|-|TRBJ2-7
TGTGCCAGCAGTTACAGTTTTCAGGAACCCTACGAGCAGTACTTC
CASSYSFQEPYEQYF
>TRBV29-1|-|TRBD1|TRBJ2-2
TGCAGCGTTAGAGGGACAGGGGTCGCCAGGGAGCTGTTTTTT
CSVRGTGVARELFF
>TRBV2|-|TRBD1|TRBJ2-5
TGTGCCAGCAGCCAGGGGGCGCGGGAGACCCAGTACTTC
CASSQGARETQYF
>TRBV5-1|few|TRBD1|TRBJ1-1
TGCGCCAGCAGCTTCGGACAGGGGTTTTGGGTGGATACGAACACTGAAGCTTTCTTT
CASSFGQGFWVDTNTEAFF
>TRBV6-5|-|-|TRBJ1-2
TGTGCCAGCAGTTACTCCCCATGGGATGGCTACACCTTC
CASSYSPWDGYTF
>TRBV5-4|-|TRBD2|TRBJ2-3
TGTGCCAGCAGCGGCTTGGGGACTAGTGGATCGACCGTGACACATACGCAGTATTTT
CASSGLGTSGSTVTHTQYF
>TRBV10-1|-|TRBD1|TRBJ1-3
TGCGCCAGCAGTGAGGGGACAGACTCTGGAAACACCATATATTTT
CASSEGTDSGNTIYF
>TRBV3-1/TRBV3-2|few|-|TRBJ2-1
TGTGCCAGCAGCCAAGATTGGAGCGATGAGCAGTTCTTC
CASSQDWSDEQFF
>TRBV5-8|-|-|TRBJ1-5
TGTGCCAGCAGCTTGGAGCTGAATAGCAATCAGCCCCAGCATTTT
CASSLELNSNQPQHF
>TRBV15|-|-|TRBJ1-1
TGTGCCACCAGCAAATCGAAGTCAGGTAACACTGAAGCTTTCTTT
CATSKSKSGNTEAFF
>TRBV4-1|-|TRBD1|TRBJ2-5
TGCGCCAGCAGTTACGGGGGACAGGGACGAGAGACCCAGTACTTC
CASSYGGQGRETQYF
>TRBV28|-|-|TRBJ2-4
TGTGCCAGCAGTTCTCCCGGGATGGCCAAAAACATTCAGTACTTC
CASSSPGMAKNIQYF
>TRBV4-1|-|TRBD1|TRBJ2-7
TGCGCCAGCAGTTCTTTGGGACAGGGGAACGAGCAGTACTTC
CASSSLGQGNEQYF
>TRBV6-5|-|-|TRBJ1-4
TGTGCCAGCAGTTACTCGAGCAGGGTGGATGAAAAACTGTTTTTT
CASSYSSRVDEKLFF
>TRBV19|once|TRBD1|TRBJ1-6
TGTGCCAGTACCCCGGGACAGCTTTTTAATTCACCCCTCCACTTT
CASTPGQLFNSPLHF
>TRBV11-2|-|-|TRBJ2-1
TGTGCCAGCAGCCTTCGACAGGCCGTGGGCTCCTACAATGAGCAGTTCTTC
CASSLRQAVGSYNEQFF
>TRBV25-1|-|-|TRBJ1-2
TGTGCCAGCAGTGAATCTGGGGGAACGAGAGGCTACACCTTC
CASSESGGTRGYTF
>TRBV3-1/TRBV3-2|once|-|TRBJ2-7
TGTGCCAGCATGCCGAGGGTAGGGAGCTACGAGCAGTACTTC
CASMPRVGSYEQYF